A single sample gave rise to the 30 T cell receptor beta chains below, sequenced in a study of early T cells in non-severe SARS-CoV-2 infection. TCRdb processed the 5' RACE reads anew with MiXCR; each CDR3 protein has one entry. The table has 30,000 or so distinct CDR3 sequences, roughly 6% seen once. Sequencing was done on a sample of whole blood. All receptors derive from an adult who was a healthcare worker with PCR-confirmed SARS-CoV-2 infection or an uninfected control (not recorded which).

This clonotype has a handful of counts. This sequence joins TRBV30 and TRBJ1-2, with D unclear. Germline-derived CDR1 and CDR2 are GTSNPN and SVGIG (reference sequence). Trimming took off 0 bases at V and 0 bases at J, with 17 bases between the two ends. This CDR3 is built from 17 residues. The CDR3 region has the DNA TGTGCCTGGAGTGTACCGGGCTCGGGCCTTACTAACTATGGCTACACCTTC. It translates to CAWSVPGSGLTNYGYTF.

This clonotype came up many times. The chain is built from TRBV6-2 or TRBV6-3 and TRBJ2-1; TRBD1 or TRBD2 may be the D gene (5 bases each). V was clipped by 5 bases and J by 9 bases, with 8 bases between them. The CDR3 runs 11 residues. CDR1 and CDR2 from the germline V gene are MNHEY and SVGEGT. The CDR3 loop reads CASSRGLEQFF. The CDR3 region has the DNA TGTGCCAGCAGTCGGGGCCTTGAGCAGTTCTTC.

V usage is TRBV28 and J usage is TRBJ2-3; 11 positions agree with TRBD2. CDR1 is MDHEN, CDR2 SYDVKM, per germline. V lost 3 bases and J lost 5; bases outside the gene matches: 10. The CDR3 totals 17 residues. CDR3 region: CASSFRYSGRAGDTQYF. The CDR3, as DNA: TGTGCCAGCAGTTTTCGGTATAGCGGGAGGGCCGGAGATACGCAGTATTTT.

This clonotype was counted ten times or more. The chain uses TRBV4-2 and TRBJ2-2; 8 bases fit TRBD2. Per the germline V gene, CDR1 is LGHNA and CDR2 is YNFKEQ. V trimming: 2 bases; J trimming: 6 bases; junction bases outside the gene matches: 8. The CDR3 totals 16 residues. The CDR3 coding sequence is TGTGCCAGCAGCCAACTGACGGGGGGGCGTTCCGGGGAGCTGTTTTTT. This encodes CASSQLTGGRSGELFF.

This clonotype was observed a handful of times. The CDR3, as DNA: TGTGCCAGCCGAGGGGGGACTAGCGGGAGGTTGGAGACCCAGTACTTC. Protein product: CASRGGTSGRLETQYF. The V and J genes are TRBV28 and TRBJ2-5, with 15 nucleotides matching TRBD2. Trimming removed 8 bases from V and 5 bases from J; junction bases left unmatched: 9. Germline V gives CDR1 MDHEN, CDR2 SYDVKM. This CDR3 comprises 16 residues.

This clonotype was counted only a few times. A read error may produce the germline difference seen at one junction end. The V and J genes are TRBV7-9 and TRBJ2-1; TRBD1 aligns across 12 bases. In germline, CDR1 is SEHNR, CDR2 FQNEAQ (reference sequence). This CDR3 spans 19 amino acids. CDR3 DNA: TGTGCCAGCAGCCCACTCCCCCCGGGACAGGGGGCCTTCTACCATGAGCAGTTCTTC. Translated: CASSPLPPGQGAFYHEQFF.

This clonotype was detected ten times or more. The chain uses TRBV12-3 or TRBV12-4 and TRBJ1-4, with D perhaps TRBD1 (6 bases). V gave up 6 bases and J gave up 8 bases, with 13 bases separating them. The CDR3 sequence is 13 residues long. CDR3: CASRSGVDEKLFF. In DNA, the CDR3 is TGTGCCAGCAGATCAGGGGTCGACGAAAAACTGTTTTTT.

This clonotype was observed at least ten times. This sequence joins TRBV18 and TRBJ1-3, with D possibly matching TRBD1 (6 bases). The CDR3 has 16 amino acids. Germline V lookup: CDR1 KGHSH, CDR2 LQKENI. Trimming shortened V by 1 base and J by 0 bases, and 10 bases separated the two germline ends. The CDR3 DNA follows: TGTGCCAGCTCACCACAGGGGGAATACTCTGGAAACACCATATATTTT. Translating gives CASSPQGEYSGNTIYF.

This clonotype was seen a handful of times. V usage is TRBV12-3 or TRBV12-4 and J usage is TRBJ2-7; D possibly corresponds to TRBD2 (5 bases). This CDR3 is built from 13 residues. V lost 3 bases, J lost 5 bases, and 11 bases lay in between. CDR3 region: CASSLGGLDEQYF. Written as DNA, the CDR3 is TGTGCCAGCAGTTTGGGCGGGTTGGACGAGCAGTACTTC.

This clonotype was seen repeatedly, ten times or more. The chain links TRBV10-3 to TRBJ2-3, with D possibly being TRBD2 (5 bases). The V gene lost 9 bases and the J gene lost 0 bases, with 13 bases spanning the gap. The CDR3 consists of 14 residues. Per germline, CDR1 ENHRY and CDR2 SYGVKD. The CDR3, as DNA: TGTGCCATGACCCGGACTGACAGCACAGATACGCAGTATTTT. Residues: CAMTRTDSTDTQYF.

There are many counts of this clonotype. The rearrangement joins TRBV28 to TRBJ2-7; 8 bases are a match to TRBD2. Trimming removed 1 base from V and 2 bases from J; junction bases left unmatched: 4. Looked up from germline, CDR1 is MDHEN and CDR2 is SYDVKM. This CDR3 spans 15 amino acids. The CDR3 here is CASSLFSGIPYEQYF. The DNA of the CDR3 is TGTGCCAGCAGTTTATTTAGCGGGATCCCCTACGAGCAGTACTTC.

This clonotype showed up many times. The chain couples TRBV10-3 to TRBJ2-5, with TRBD2 as a possible D gene (6 bases). Germline V lookup: CDR1 ENHRY, CDR2 SYGVKD. This CDR3 region has 16 residues. V lost 0 bases, J lost 2 bases, and 13 bases lay in between. In DNA form, the CDR3 reads TGTGCCATCAGTGAGTCGTTGGTAGCGGAACAAGAGACCCAGTACTTC. Protein sequence: CAISESLVAEQETQYF.

Ten or more counts support this clonotype. This rearrangement joins TRBV12-5 to TRBJ1-5; 9 bases match TRBD1. This CDR3 has 19 amino acids. Germline CDR1 reads LGHNT; CDR2 reads FRNRAP. Losses at the gene ends were 1 base for V and 4 bases for J; bases not matched to a gene: 14. DNA of the CDR3: TGTGCTAGTGGTTTGGCCCTATCCTCCGGGACAGGGATTAATCAGCCCCAGCATTTT. It translates to CASGLALSSGTGINQPQHF.

In its sample, this clonotype was seen many times. The V call is TRBV28, the J call TRBJ1-5, with D unresolved. CDR1 and CDR2 (germline): MDHEN, SYDVKM. The V gene lost 8 bases and the J gene lost 4 bases, with 12 bases spanning the gap. This CDR3 contains 13 residues. CDR3 DNA: TGTGCCAGCGTTTACCTTGTTAATCAGCCCCAGCATTTT. Amino acid sequence: CASVYLVNQPQHF.

By frequency in the sample, this clonotype is medium-sized. V and J are TRBV20-1 and TRBJ2-5, with a possible D match to TRBD2 (5 bases). V was cut by 0 bases and J by 4 bases, with 12 bases left in between. Germline-derived CDR1 and CDR2 are DFQATT and SNEGSKA (reference sequence). This CDR3 region has 14 residues. The chain's CDR3 is CSARDSLAVETQYF. Here the CDR3 DNA reads TGCAGTGCTAGAGACAGTCTAGCCGTAGAGACCCAGTACTTC.

This clonotype has a handful of counts. This rearrangement joins TRBV28 to TRBJ2-5; no definite D call. This CDR3 contains 12 residues. The germline V gene has CDR1 MDHEN and CDR2 SYDVKM. Trimming left V 2 bases short and J 5 bases short, with 6 bases between. The CDR3 loop reads CASSLDAETQYF. CDR3 DNA: TGTGCCAGCAGTTTAGATGCGGAGACCCAGTACTTC.

In its sample, this clonotype was seen many times. The gene calls are TRBV20-1 and TRBJ2-1; 8 nucleotides align to TRBD2. In germline, CDR1 is DFQATT, CDR2 SNEGSKA (reference sequence). The CDR3 consists of 14 residues. V lost 5 bases and J lost 9; bases outside the gene matches: 12. Here the CDR3 reads CSAPGGLEYGEQFF. The CDR3 coding sequence is TGCAGTGCTCCTGGGGGACTAGAGTACGGTGAGCAGTTCTTC.

The chain carries TRBV2 and TRBJ2-2; no definite D call. The CDR3 length is 17 residues. CDR1 and CDR2 (germline): SNHLY, FYNNEI. Trimming shortened V by 7 bases and J by 2 bases, and 20 bases separated the two germline ends. CDR3 coding DNA: TGTGCCAGCATTCGATCAGCCTCGACCGCCAACACCGGGGAGCTGTTTTTT. This codes for CASIRSASTANTGELFF.

This clonotype was detected ten times or more. J is TRBJ1-6 and V is TRBV12-3 or TRBV12-4; D remains ambiguous. The CDR3 sequence is 12 residues long. V lost 10 bases to trimming and J lost 6 bases, with 10 bases between them. Here the CDR3 DNA reads TGTGCCACCCAGATATTTAATTCACCCCTCCACTTT. Its protein is CATQIFNSPLHF.

This clonotype was detected many times. The V gene is TRBV27, the J gene TRBJ2-3, with 7 nucleotides matching TRBD1. Germline V gene sequence: CDR1 MNHEY, CDR2 SMNVEV (reference sequence). The CDR3 totals 13 residues. Trimming removed 6 bases from V and 4 bases from J; junction bases left unmatched: 4. The CDR3 spells CASSTTGADTQYF. CDR3 DNA sequence: TGTGCCAGCAGCACAACAGGGGCAGATACGCAGTATTTT.

This clonotype was observed at least ten times. The chain combines TRBV12-3 or TRBV12-4 with TRBJ2-3; 10 positions agree with TRBD2. The V gene end was trimmed by 6 bases and the J gene end by 2 bases; junction bases not matched to a gene: 8. The CDR3 spans 16 residues. CDR3 region: CASRPTSGAITDTQYF. Here the CDR3 DNA reads TGTGCCAGCAGACCAACTAGCGGGGCCATCACAGATACGCAGTATTTT.

This clonotype was seen many times. This chain connects TRBV5-4 to TRBJ1-2; 7 nucleotides agree with TRBD1. The CDR3 runs 15 residues. The germline gives CDR1 SGHNT, CDR2 YYREEE (reference sequence). V shed 1 base and J 3 bases; nucleotides not matched to a gene: 6. Here the CDR3 DNA reads TGTGCCAGCAGCTTGTGGCAGGGGGTCGACTATGGCTACACCTTC. It specifies CASSLWQGVDYGYTF.

This clonotype was detected many times. The CDR3 here is CSAKGQGVYEQYF. The DNA of the CDR3 is TGCAGTGCCAAGGGACAGGGGGTTTACGAGCAGTACTTC. This rearrangement joins TRBV20-1 to TRBJ2-7; 11 positions agree with TRBD1. In germline, CDR1 is DFQATT, CDR2 SNEGSKA (reference sequence). V lost 6 bases to trimming and J lost 4 bases; unmatched junction nucleotides: 5. CDR3 size: 13 residues.

This clonotype was seen at least ten times. The chain recombines TRBV7-3 with TRBJ1-6, with 9 bases identical to TRBD1. Germline loops: CDR1 SGHTA, CDR2 FQGTGA. The CDR3 has 14 amino acids. V shed 5 bases and J 9 bases; nucleotides not matched to a gene: 5. As DNA, the CDR3 is TGTGCCAGCAGCCGGGGACAGGGCGCTTCACCCCTCCACTTT. It specifies CASSRGQGASPLHF.

This clonotype was picked up many times. The gene calls are TRBV10-3 and TRBJ1-6, with D possibly matching TRBD1 (5 bases). CDR3 length: 15 amino acids. CDR1 ENHRY and CDR2 SYGVKD come from the germline V gene. V gave up 2 bases and J gave up 8 bases, with 13 bases separating them. Here the CDR3 reads CAISEQRQHYSPLHF. The CDR3 DNA reads TGTGCCATCAGTGAGCAGAGACAGCACTATTCACCCCTCCACTTT.

The chain combines TRBV2 with TRBJ2-1, with D maybe TRBD2 (5 bases). This CDR3 has 14 residues. Germline V gives CDR1 SNHLY, CDR2 FYNNEI. V lost 2 bases, J lost 3 bases, and 8 bases lay in between. In DNA, the CDR3 is TGTGCCAGCAGTGAACGGGGTGGCTACAATGAGCAGTTCTTC. This gives the protein CASSERGGYNEQFF.

This clonotype appeared a few times. V gene TRBV6-2 or TRBV6-3 combines with J gene TRBJ2-7, with a tentative D call TRBD2 (6 bases). Germline CDR1 and CDR2: MNHEY and SVGEGT. There are 16 residues in the CDR3. V was trimmed by 0 bases and J by 0 bases, leaving 12 bases between them. The CDR3 here is CASSYSETSDSYEQYF. CDR3 DNA: TGTGCCAGCAGTTACTCCGAGACTAGTGACTCCTACGAGCAGTACTTC.

This clonotype occurred many times. V is TRBV5-1 and J is TRBJ1-6, with D perhaps TRBD1 (6 bases). This CDR3 contains 15 residues. The germline CDR1 and CDR2 sequences are SGHRS and YFSETQ. V lost 3 bases, J lost 4 bases, and 11 bases lay in between. In DNA, the CDR3 is TGCGCCAGCAGCTCGGGGGGCACTTATAATTCACCCCTCCACTTT. Encoded protein: CASSSGGTYNSPLHF.

This clonotype was seen repeatedly, ten times or more. V usage is TRBV20-1 and J usage is TRBJ1-6; no reliable D call. The V and J ends lost 6 bases and 0 bases respectively, with 21 bases between them. Germline V gives CDR1 DFQATT, CDR2 SNEGSKA (reference sequence). The CDR3 has 18 residues. The CDR3 sequence is CSAPSGPLPSSYNSPLHF. The CDR3 nucleotides read TGCAGTGCCCCATCCGGGCCTTTGCCTAGCTCCTATAATTCACCCCTCCACTTT.

Many counts were recorded for this clonotype. The chain combines TRBV11-2 with TRBJ2-1; 8 bases fit TRBD2. V gave up 5 bases and J gave up 0 bases; unmatched junction bases: 9. The V gene's germline CDR1 is SGHAT and CDR2 FQNNGV. This CDR3 spans 17 amino acids. In DNA, the CDR3 is TGTGCCAGCAGCCCCCGGGGGGGACTATCCTCCTACAATGAGCAGTTCTTC. This sequence encodes CASSPRGGLSSYNEQFF.